This entry is about one T cell receptor (beta chain). Its antigen is currently unknown. The PCR had 60 Vbeta and 13 Jbeta primers. Measured with immunoSEQ multiplex PCR; TCRdb has only the in-frame clones, and not every one. Of about 130,000 clones listed, about four fifths were seen once; the top ten hold about 3.5%. This sample was included in a study of cytomegalovirus exposure and HLA in healthy donors. Study-level findings and limits: HLA alleles showed associations with roughly 17,000 TCR beta sequences in a later analysis, at a 0.05 false discovery rate.

The germline CDR1 and CDR2 sequences are SQVTM and ANQGSEA. This CDR3 has 14 amino acids. With V trimmed by 6 bases and J by 4 bases, 11 bases remained unmatched. This TCR was sampled from a middle-aged woman in good health and CMV-seropositive. V is TRBV29-1 and J is TRBJ1-1; 7 positions agree with TRBD1. Material: PBMCs. CDR3 loop: CSVTLRGHGTEAFF. In DNA, the CDR3 is TGCAGCGTGACACTGAGGGGGCATGGCACTGAAGCTTTCTTT.